Listed here are 21 T cell receptor beta chains from one sample, sequenced in a study of beta chain features in type 1 diabetes. All of the isolated RNA was reverse transcribed, so expressed TCRB transcripts were sequenced. Sequencing used immunoSEQ multiplex PCR; TCRdb keeps in-frame clones, though not all of them. The sample consists of 150,000 to 200,000 clones, 7% to 9.5% of them appearing once. Their antigens remain unidentified. Study-level results: Across all four CD4+ subsets, people with type 1 diabetes showed modestly shorter TCRB CDR3s.

Sequencing was carried out using central memory CD4+ T cells from blood. The receptor set was obtained from a woman in her 30s with type 1 diabetes.

This clone was counted between two and nine times. V is TRBV11-2 and J is TRBJ2-7, with 11 bases fitting TRBD1. Unmatched junction bases numbered 2, after V lost 5 bases and J lost 5 bases. CDR1 and CDR2 (germline): SGHAT, FQNNGV. The CDR3 spans 13 residues. The CDR3: CASSRDRGNEQYF. CDR3 DNA: TGTGCCAGCAGCCGGGACAGGGGGAACGAGCAGTACTTC. The variable domain in full, with the rest retrieved from reference TRBV11-2 and TRBJ2-7, is EAGVAQSPRYKIIEKRQSVAFWCNPISGHATLYWYQQILGQGPKLLIQFQNNGVVDDSQLPKDRFSAERLKGVDSTLKIQPAKLEDSAVYLCASSRDRGNEQYFGPGTRLTVT.

The rearrangement uses TRBV30 and TRBJ2-5, with D perhaps TRBD1 (7 bases). The CDR3 consists of 17 residues. V gave up 0 bases and J gave up 7 bases, with 24 bases separating them. Germline loops: CDR1 GTSNPN, CDR2 SVGIG (reference sequence). The CDR3 loop is CAWSVNRDSLGGGTQYF. Written as DNA, the CDR3 is TGTGCCTGGAGTGTCAATCGGGACAGTCTGGGGGGCGGGACCCAGTACTTC. Full variable domain (missing parts from reference TRBV30 and TRBJ2-5): SQTIHQWPATLVQPVGSPLSLECTVEGTSNPNLYWYRQAAGRGLQLLFYSVGIGQISSEVPQNLSASRPQDRQFILSSKKLLLSDSGFYLCAWSVNRDSLGGGTQYFGPGTRLLVL.

This clone was observed a handful of times. The chain links TRBV5-1 to TRBJ2-5; perhaps TRBD1 as D (6 bases). Trimming took off 4 bases at V and 1 base at J, with 8 bases between the two ends. CDR1 SGHRS and CDR2 YFSETQ come from the germline V gene. This CDR3 contains 13 residues. CDR3 in amino acids: CASSVGAQETQYF. As DNA, the CDR3 is TGCGCCAGCAGCGTGGGGGCCCAAGAGACCCAGTACTTC.

The chain employs TRBV15 and TRBJ2-5; no clear D. The CDR3 contains 15 residues. V gave up 0 bases and J gave up 2 bases, with 10 bases separating them. Germline V gene sequence: CDR1 LNHNV, CDR2 YYDKDF (reference sequence). CDR3 bases: TGTGCCACCAGCAGAGATCTAGAGGAACAAGAGACCCAGTACTTC. The encoded protein is CATSRDLEEQETQYF.

This clone came up a few times. The V call is TRBV19, the J call TRBJ1-2; D gene uncertain. Germline V gene lookup returns CDR1 LNHDA and CDR2 SQIVND (reference sequence). Trimming took off 6 bases at V and 8 bases at J, with 25 bases between the two ends. CDR3 length equals 16 residues. The CDR3 nucleotides read TGTGCCAGTAGCCCCCGCGGGGTGAGCTTCTATGAGGGCTACACCTTC. It specifies CASSPRGVSFYEGYTF.

The chain has TRBV5-1 and TRBJ2-1, with D possibly matching TRBD2 (5 bases). The CDR3 totals 14 residues. V shed 2 bases and J shed 4 bases, with 10 bases lying between them. Germline V gene data show CDR1 as SGHRS and CDR2 as YFSETQ. In DNA, the CDR3 is TGCGCCAGCAGCTTACTGACTAATTACAATGAGCAGTTCTTC. Translated: CASSLLTNYNEQFF.

This clone was seen a few times. The J gene is TRBJ2-2, the V gene TRBV5-1; 9 bases agree with TRBD1. The CDR3 extends over 15 amino acids. The germline gives CDR1 SGHRS, CDR2 YFSETQ. J was trimmed by 3 bases and V by 4 bases; bases with no gene match: 4. The CDR3 DNA is TGCGCCAGCAGCCAGGGACAGGGCTACACCGGGGAGCTGTTTTTT. Amino acid sequence: CASSQGQGYTGELFF.

In this sample, this clone turned up a few times. The rearrangement links TRBV7-8 to TRBJ2-1, with TRBD1 matching over 11 bases. Germline values: CDR1 SGHVS, CDR2 FQNEAQ. CDR3 size: 15 residues. After removal of 1 base from V and 6 bases from J, the junction contained 2 bases not matched to a gene. The CDR3 protein is CASSLVGTGGNEQFF. CDR3 sequence (DNA): TGTGCCAGCAGCTTAGTCGGGACAGGGGGCAATGAGCAGTTCTTC.

In this sample, this clone turned up a few times. This rearrangement joins TRBV9 to TRBJ2-3; D is perhaps TRBD2 (5 bases). The germline V gene encodes CDR1 SGDLS and CDR2 YYNGEE. V was cut by 1 base and J by 0 bases, with 6 bases left in between. The CDR3 has 14 residues. CDR3 in DNA: TGTGCCAGCAGCGTAAGAGGGAGCACAGATACGCAGTATTTT. It codes for CASSVRGSTDTQYF.

This clone came up many times. The chain combines TRBV14 with TRBJ2-1; no reliable D call. CDR1 and CDR2 from the germline V gene are SGHDN and FVKESK. The CDR3 extends over 16 amino acids. V lost 0 bases, J lost 2 bases, and 11 bases lay in between. This CDR3 reads CASSQDLGGTYNEQFF. CDR3 bases: TGTGCCAGCAGCCAAGATTTAGGCGGTACCTACAATGAGCAGTTCTTC.

The V gene is TRBV7-9, the J gene TRBJ1-3; D is possibly TRBD1 (5 bases). The germline V gene has CDR1 SEHNR and CDR2 FQNEAQ (reference sequence). V lost 9 bases to trimming and J lost 2 bases, with 11 bases between them. The CDR3 spans 13 residues. As DNA, the CDR3 is TGTGCCAGTAGACAGTCGACTGGAAACACCATATATTTT. Protein product: CASRQSTGNTIYF.

This clone was counted a few times. This chain uses TRBV25-1 with TRBJ2-2; no clear D. The CDR3 is 15 amino acids. The ends were cut back, 4 bases at V and 0 bases at J, with 9 bases in the middle. The germline V gene encodes CDR1 MGHDK and CDR2 SYGVNS. The CDR3 reads CASSATQSNTGELFF. The CDR3 nucleotides are TGTGCCAGCAGTGCTACACAGTCGAACACCGGGGAGCTGTTTTTT.

V gene TRBV18 combines with J gene TRBJ2-5, with TRBD2 identical over 11 bases. CDR1 and CDR2 from the germline V gene are KGHSH and LQKENI. The CDR3 covers 15 residues. V shed 6 bases, J shed 2 bases, and the junction held 5 bases outside the gene matches. CDR3 nucleotide sequence: TGTGCCAGCTCGACGACTAGCGGGGTTCAAGAGACCCAGTACTTC. This codes for CASSTTSGVQETQYF. Full variable domain (remainder filled in from reference TRBV18 and TRBJ2-5): NAGVMQNPRHLVRRRGQEARLRCSPMKGHSHVYWYRQLPEEGLKFMVYLQKENIIDESGMPKERFSAEFPKEGPSILRIQQVVRGDSAAYFCASSTTSGVQETQYFGPGTRLLVL.

The chain employs TRBV5-1 and TRBJ1-1; D uncertain. CDR1 is SGHRS, CDR2 YFSETQ, per germline. This CDR3 contains 16 residues. V lost 4 bases, J lost 7 bases, and 23 bases lay in between. This chain's CDR3 is CASSHPLGKGGLEAFF. The CDR3 nucleotides are TGCGCCAGCAGCCACCCATTGGGGAAGGGAGGGCTTGAAGCTTTCTTT.

The V gene is TRBV7-3, the J gene TRBJ2-3; weak D call: TRBD2 (6 bases). Germline V gene sequence: CDR1 SGHTA, CDR2 FQGTGA. This CDR3 is built from 15 residues. Between the trimmed V and J ends, which lost 4 bases and 0 bases, there was a span of 11 bases. The CDR3 region has the DNA TGTGCCAGCAGCTCACGAAGCGGGAGCACAGATACGCAGTATTTT. Protein: CASSSRSGSTDTQYF.

This chain joins TRBV18 and TRBJ2-1; D call uncertain. Per the germline V gene, CDR1 is KGHSH and CDR2 is LQKENI. V lost 0 bases, J lost 12 bases, and 6 bases lay in between. The CDR3 spans 11 residues. The CDR3 nucleotides read TGTGCCAGCTCACCACCGCTGGCGCAGTTCTTC. This codes for CASSPPLAQFF.

This clone has just a few counts. The CDR3 loop is CASSLTAYGYTF. As DNA, the CDR3 is TGTGCCAGCAGCTTGACAGCCTATGGCTACACCTTC. The J gene is TRBJ1-2, the V gene TRBV5-6; D ambiguous. This CDR3 contains 12 residues. Germline V gene data show CDR1 as SGHDT and CDR2 as YYEEEE. The V and J ends lost 1 base and 4 bases respectively, with 5 bases between them.

The chain joins TRBV28 to TRBJ2-2; D ambiguous. The CDR3 is made up of 12 amino acids. Germline-derived CDR1 and CDR2 are MDHEN and SYDVKM. Trimming cost V 3 bases and J 4 bases, with 3 bases left between them. The CDR3 bases are TGTGCCAGCAGTTTGAGCACCGGGGAGCTGTTTTTT. Translation gives CASSLSTGELFF.

V is TRBV11-3 and J is TRBJ2-7; D is perhaps TRBD1 (6 bases). The CDR3 sequence is 15 residues long. V was trimmed by 1 base and J by 2 bases, leaving 12 bases between them. Per germline, CDR1 SGHNT and CDR2 YENEEA. The DNA for the CDR3 is TGTGCCAGCAGCTTAGTGTCAGGGGAGACCTACGAGCAGTACTTC. Protein: CASSLVSGETYEQYF.

The chain has TRBV11-2 and TRBJ2-1; D might be TRBD1 (6 bases). Trimming shortened V by 2 bases and J by 3 bases, and 11 bases separated the two germline ends. The germline V gene has CDR1 SGHAT and CDR2 FQNNGV. The CDR3 runs to 15 residues. The CDR3 coding sequence is TGTGCCAGCAGCTTAACAGGGTATAACTACAATGAGCAGTTCTTC. This sequence encodes CASSLTGYNYNEQFF.

The V call is TRBV4-1, the J call TRBJ2-2, with D perhaps matching TRBD2 (5 bases). Germline CDR1 MGHRA, CDR2 YSYEKL. The CDR3 extends over 18 amino acids. Trimming pared 4 bases from V and 2 bases from J, leaving 20 bases between. CDR3 sequence (DNA): TGCGCCAGCAGCCCCGGCATGAGGACTTCTTCCAACACCGGGGAGCTGTTTTTT. Translated: CASSPGMRTSSNTGELFF.